The rows below give T cell receptor beta chains drawn from one sample of a study of cytomegalovirus exposure and HLA in healthy donors. The table came from immunoSEQ multiplex PCR; TCRdb's copy has only in-frame clones and leaves some out. The repertoire consists of about 130,000 clones, with 89% occurring once and the leading ten covering more than 1.5%. The sample taken for sequencing was PBMCs. The origin of the receptors is a woman in her late teens or twenties in good health and CMV-seronegative. CDR3s include the opening cysteine and the closing phenylalanine or tryptophan. The D gene is left open where the match is weak. Clone size is shown for a subset of rows, as once, few, many or a class of expanded clone.

V,size,J,D,DNA,CDR3
TRBV27,NA,TRBJ1-5,NA,TGTGCCAGCAGTGGAGCGGGCAATCAGCCCCAGCATTTT,CASSGAGNQPQHF
TRBV28,NA,TRBJ1-1,TRBD1,TGTGCCAGCACCCATTTACAGGGGCGACGGAACACTGAAGCTTTCTTT,CASTHLQGRRNTEAFF
TRBV7-9,NA,TRBJ1-3,TRBD1,TGTGCCAGCAGCTTACTAGGGGGCTTTGGAAACACCATATATTTT,CASSLLGGFGNTIYF
TRBV5-6,NA,TRBJ2-1,TRBD1,TGTGCCAGCAGCTTAGGGCCAGGGGGCCAAGGTGAGCAGTTCTTC,CASSLGPGGQGEQFF
TRBV6-5,NA,TRBJ1-1,TRBD1,TGTGCCAGCAGTTACTCGGGGACAGGGGAAACTGAAGCTTTCTTT,CASSYSGTGETEAFF
TRBV4-1,NA,TRBJ2-7,TRBD2,TGCGCCAGCAGCCAAGAACGGGGACTAGCGGGAGTCTACGAGCAGTACTTC,CASSQERGLAGVYEQYF
TRBV10-3,NA,TRBJ2-7,NA,TGTGCCATCAGTGCCCGCTCGGACACGCGGTCCTACGAGCAGTACTTC,CAISARSDTRSYEQYF
TRBV6-5,NA,TRBJ1-2,NA,TGTGCCAGCAGTTACGGAGGGAGTGGCTACACCTTC,CASSYGGSGYTF
TRBV27,NA,TRBJ2-2,TRBD2,TGTGCCAGCAGTGTACGACTAGCGGGAATCACCGGGGAGCTGTTTTTT,CASSVRLAGITGELFF
TRBV11-3,NA,TRBJ1-1,TRBD1,TGTGCCAGCAGCTCGTGGGGGGACAGGGTGGACACTGAAGCTTTCTTT,CASSSWGDRVDTEAFF
TRBV7-2,NA,TRBJ1-3,TRBD1,TGTGCCAGCAGTTCCGGGACAGCAACCCGAAACACCATATATTTT,CASSSGTATRNTIYF
TRBV5-1,NA,TRBJ1-1,TRBD1,TGCGCCAGCAGCCAGAACCCCGGGACAGAAATTGAAGCTTTCTTT,CASSQNPGTEIEAFF
TRBV14,many,TRBJ2-3,NA,TGTGCCAGCAGCCAAGATCCAGCGGGTACATCGACAGATACGCAGTATTTT,CASSQDPAGTSTDTQYF
TRBV5-4,NA,TRBJ2-7,TRBD2,TGTGCCAGCGGGGTAGCGGGAGGTCGCGAGCAGTACTTC,CASGVAGGREQYF
TRBV5-4,NA,TRBJ1-2,NA,TGTGCCAGCAGAACCGGGACTACCACCAACTATGGCTACACCTTC,CASRTGTTTNYGYTF
TRBV30,NA,TRBJ2-1,NA,TGTGCCTGGAGTCCGCGGAATGAGCAGTTCTTC,CAWSPRNEQFF
TRBV14,NA,TRBJ1-4,NA,TGTGCCAGCAGCCAAGTGTGGCCGGGGGATGAAAAACTGTTTTTT,CASSQVWPGDEKLFF
TRBV19,NA,TRBJ1-5,NA,TGTGCCAGTAGTATAGCTTATAGCAATCAGCCCCAGCATTTT,CASSIAYSNQPQHF
TRBV7-8,NA,TRBJ2-7,TRBD1,TGTGCCAGCAGCGGAGACCGGGACAGGGTCCTTTACGAGCAGTACTTC,CASSGDRDRVLYEQYF
TRBV25-1,NA,TRBJ2-7,TRBD1,TGTGCCAGCAGCCGGGACAGGGATTACTACGAGCAGTACTTC,CASSRDRDYYEQYF